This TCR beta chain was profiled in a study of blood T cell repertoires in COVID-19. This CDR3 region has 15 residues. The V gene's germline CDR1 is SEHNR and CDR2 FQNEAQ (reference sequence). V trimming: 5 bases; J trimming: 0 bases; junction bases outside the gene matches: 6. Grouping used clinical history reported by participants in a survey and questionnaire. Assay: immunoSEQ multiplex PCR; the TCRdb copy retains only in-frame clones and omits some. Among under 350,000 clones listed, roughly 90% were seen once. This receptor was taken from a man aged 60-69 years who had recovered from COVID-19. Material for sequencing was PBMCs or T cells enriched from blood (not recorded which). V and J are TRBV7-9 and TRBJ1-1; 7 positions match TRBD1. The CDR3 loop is CASSKGTAMNTEAFF. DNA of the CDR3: TGTGCCAGCAGCAAAGGGACAGCAATGAACACTGAAGCTTTCTTT. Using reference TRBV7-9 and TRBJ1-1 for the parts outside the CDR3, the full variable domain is DTGVSQNPRHKITKRGQNVTFRCDPISEHNRLYWYRQTLGQGPEFLTYFQNEAQLEKSRLLSDRFSAERPKGSFSTLEIQRTEQGDSAMYLCASSKGTAMNTEAFFGQGTRLTVV.